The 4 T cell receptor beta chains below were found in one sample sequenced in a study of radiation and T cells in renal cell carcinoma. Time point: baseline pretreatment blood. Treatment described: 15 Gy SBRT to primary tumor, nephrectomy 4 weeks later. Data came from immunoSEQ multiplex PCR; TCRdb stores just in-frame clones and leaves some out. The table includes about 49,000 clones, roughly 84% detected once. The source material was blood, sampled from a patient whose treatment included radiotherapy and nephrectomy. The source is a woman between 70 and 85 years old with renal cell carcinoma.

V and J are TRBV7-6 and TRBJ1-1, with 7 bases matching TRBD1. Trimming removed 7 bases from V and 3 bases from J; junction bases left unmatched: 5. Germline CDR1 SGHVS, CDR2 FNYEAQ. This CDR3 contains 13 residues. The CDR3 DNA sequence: TGTGCCAGCAAAAGGCAGGGGGACACTGAAGCTTTCTTT. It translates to CASKRQGDTEAFF. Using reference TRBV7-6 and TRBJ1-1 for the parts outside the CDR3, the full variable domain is GAGVSQSPRYKVTKRGQDVALRCDPISGHVSLYWYRQALGQGPEFLTYFNYEAQQDKSGLPNDRFSAERPEGSISTLTIQRTEQRDSAMYRCASKRQGDTEAFFGQGTRLTVV.

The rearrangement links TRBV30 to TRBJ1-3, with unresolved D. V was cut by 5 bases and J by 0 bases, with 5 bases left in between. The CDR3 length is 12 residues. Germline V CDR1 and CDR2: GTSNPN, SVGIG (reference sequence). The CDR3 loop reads CAWDSSGNTIYF. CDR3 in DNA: TGTGCCTGGGATAGCTCTGGAAACACCATATATTTT.

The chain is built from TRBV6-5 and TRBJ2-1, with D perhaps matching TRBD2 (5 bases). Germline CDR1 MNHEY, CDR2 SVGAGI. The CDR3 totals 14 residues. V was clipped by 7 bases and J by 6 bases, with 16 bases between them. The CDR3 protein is CASNPARETNEQFF. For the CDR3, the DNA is TGTGCCAGCAACCCCGCCCGGGAAACCAATGAGCAGTTCTTC.

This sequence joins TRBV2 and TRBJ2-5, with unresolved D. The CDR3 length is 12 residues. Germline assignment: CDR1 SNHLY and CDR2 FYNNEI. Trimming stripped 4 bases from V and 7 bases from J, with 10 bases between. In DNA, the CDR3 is TGTGCCAGCAGTGGACTGGTCGGGACCCAGTACTTC. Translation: CASSGLVGTQYF. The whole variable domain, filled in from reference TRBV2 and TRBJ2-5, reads EPEVTQTPSHQVTQMGQEVILRCVPISNHLYFYWYRQILGQKVEFLVSFYNNEISEKSEIFDDQFSVERPDGSNFTLKIRSTKLEDSAMYFCASSGLVGTQYFGPGTRLLVL.